Each of the 26 T cell receptor beta chains below was sequenced from the same sample in a study of Ad26.COV2.S vaccination and SARS-CoV-2 variants. Produced via immunoSEQ multiplex PCR; TCRdb's table is partial and in-frame only. The sample contains about 390,000 clones, more than 85% of which appear only once. The treatment: 15 to 20 received Ad26.COV2.S at low or high dose, single or two shots; about five received placebo; per-sample allocation not given. Samples came from day 63 after the first vaccine or placebo injection. The sample was peripheral blood, taken in a trial of Ad26.COV2.S vaccine versus placebo. The receptors here all came from a person aged 18-65 years who received the Ad26.COV2.S COVID-19 vaccine or a placebo.

This clone showed up just a few times. The chain is built from TRBV2 and TRBJ1-5; TRBD1 agrees at 10 bases. From germline, CDR1 is SNHLY and CDR2 FYNNEI. With 5 bases clipped from V and 7 bases from J, the junction kept 8 bases outside the gene matches. This CDR3 contains 15 residues. The CDR3 nucleotides are TGTGCCAGCAGTAGGGGACAGGGGATCAGGCAGCCCCAGCATTTT. This encodes CASSRGQGIRQPQHF.

The genes are TRBV18 and TRBJ1-6, with D unresolved. Germline V gives CDR1 KGHSH, CDR2 LQKENI. This CDR3 contains 13 residues. Between the trimmed V and J ends, which lost 2 bases and 5 bases, there was a span of 4 bases. CDR3 nucleotide sequence: TGTGCCAGCTCACCATTGAATAATTCACCCCTCCACTTT. The encoded protein is CASSPLNNSPLHF.

The chain recombines TRBV27 with TRBJ2-3, with TRBD2 identical over 14 bases. The CDR3 contains 18 residues. V lost 3 bases, J lost 5 bases, and 10 bases stayed unmatched. Germline V CDR1 and CDR2: MNHEY, SMNVEV (reference sequence). CDR3 amino acids: CASSFTPGLAGVRDTQYF. CDR3 DNA sequence: TGTGCCAGCAGTTTCACTCCGGGACTAGCGGGGGTGAGAGATACGCAGTATTTT.

This chain uses TRBV29-1 with TRBJ2-5, with no clear D. V was pared by 6 bases and J by 2 bases, with 10 bases between. Germline V gene lookup returns CDR1 SQVTM and CDR2 ANQGSEA. The CDR3 runs to 12 residues. This CDR3 is CSVIRSQETQYF. For the CDR3, the DNA is TGCAGCGTCATTAGATCACAAGAGACCCAGTACTTC.

This CDR3 reads CASSQDVRFEQYF. The CDR3 DNA reads as TGCGCCAGCAGCCAAGATGTAAGGTTCGAGCAGTACTTC. The V call is TRBV4-3, the J call TRBJ2-7; D is unresolved. CDR1 and CDR2 from the germline V gene are LGHNA and YSLEER. V was shortened by 0 bases and J by 6 bases, with 9 bases between the two germline ends. CDR3 length equals 13 residues.

The DNA for the CDR3 is TGTGCCAGCAGCTTAGCCGGGGGGTTCGGCACTGAAGCTTTCTTT. It specifies CASSLAGGFGTEAFF. The chain uses TRBV13 and TRBJ1-1; TRBD1 might be the D (5 bases). Trimming shortened V by 1 base and J by 4 bases, and 13 bases separated the two germline ends. CDR3 length: 15 amino acids. CDR1 PRHDT and CDR2 FYEKMQ come from the germline V gene (reference sequence).

This chain uses TRBV4-2 with TRBJ2-3, with D tentatively TRBD1 or TRBD2 (7 bases each). Deletions cut 2 bases from V and 5 bases from J, with 14 bases between. CDR1 and CDR2 (germline): LGHNA, YNFKEQ. This CDR3 spans 15 amino acids. In nucleotides, the CDR3 is TGTGCCAGCAGCCAACAGACAGGGAGGGAAGATACGCAGTATTTT. Translation gives CASSQQTGREDTQYF.

The J gene is TRBJ2-5, the V gene TRBV27; D remains unclear. Per the germline V gene, CDR1 is MNHEY and CDR2 is SMNVEV (reference sequence). This CDR3 is 13 amino acids long. V was shortened by 5 bases and J by 4 bases, with 11 bases between the two germline ends. The CDR3 sequence: CASSIFGSETQYF. In nucleotides, the CDR3 is TGTGCCAGCAGTATCTTCGGATCAGAGACCCAGTACTTC.

The chain combines TRBV27 with TRBJ2-7, with TRBD2 as a possible D gene (5 bases). The germline V gene encodes CDR1 MNHEY and CDR2 SMNVEV (reference sequence). There are 15 residues in the CDR3. V lost 8 bases and J 2 bases, leaving 19 bases between the germline ends. In nucleotides, the CDR3 is TGTGCCAGCGCTAAAACTAGAACGGTGACCTACGAGCAGTACTTC. This translates into CASAKTRTVTYEQYF.

The chain uses TRBV4-1 and TRBJ1-4, with D uncertain. The CDR3 runs 16 residues. V was cut by 1 base and J by 4 bases, with 13 bases left in between. Per the germline V gene, CDR1 is MGHRA and CDR2 is YSYEKL. CDR3 amino acids: CASSQGVRGFNEKLFF. Here the CDR3 DNA reads TGCGCCAGCAGCCAAGGGGTTAGAGGGTTTAATGAAAAACTGTTTTTT.

J is TRBJ2-1 and V is TRBV27; a possible D gene is TRBD1 (6 bases). The CDR3 consists of 12 residues. V lost 8 bases and J 6 bases, leaving 11 bases between the germline ends. The V gene's germline CDR1 is MNHEY and CDR2 SMNVEV (reference sequence). The CDR3 bases are TGTGCCAGCCGTGAAGGGGGCAATGAGCAGTTCTTC. Translating it yields CASREGGNEQFF.

This clone was detected once. This rearrangement joins TRBV5-1 to TRBJ1-2, with D unclear. CDR1 and CDR2 (germline): SGHRS, YFSETQ. CDR3 length: 13 residues. V was trimmed by 4 bases and J by 6 bases, leaving 13 bases between them. CDR3 sequence reads: CASSPRVWDGYTF. In DNA form, the CDR3 reads TGCGCCAGCAGCCCTCGAGTTTGGGATGGCTACACCTTC. Full variable domain (rest looked up from reference TRBV5-1 and TRBJ1-2): KAGVTQTPRYLIKTRGQQVTLSCSPISGHRSVSWYQQTPGQGLQFLFEYFSETQRNKGNFPGRFSGRQFSNSRSEMNVSTLELGDSALYLCASSPRVWDGYTFGSGTRLTVV.

This chain connects TRBV12-3 or TRBV12-4 to TRBJ2-4; D remains ambiguous. The CDR3 is 11 amino acids. Trimming took off 1 base at V and 13 bases at J, with 8 bases between the two ends. The CDR3 loop is CASSLGAAQYF. In nucleotides, the CDR3 is TGTGCCAGCAGTTTAGGGGCGGCCCAGTACTTC.

The rearrangement links TRBV19 to TRBJ2-1, with D tentatively TRBD1 (5 bases). CDR3 length: 19 amino acids. The germline V gene has CDR1 LNHDA and CDR2 SQIVND (reference sequence). Trimming stripped 3 bases from V and 7 bases from J, with 28 bases between. DNA of the CDR3: TGTGCCAGTAGTATCTACGCCCAGGGTGTGGGTAGGGTTACAAATGAGCAGTTCTTC. It encodes CASSIYAQGVGRVTNEQFF.

The chain couples TRBV27 to TRBJ1-5; D is unclear. The CDR3 spans 14 residues. V was trimmed by 2 bases and J by 2 bases, leaving 7 bases between them. Germline CDR1 is MNHEY and CDR2 is SMNVEV (reference sequence). The CDR3 bases are TGTGCCAGCAGTTTAATAGGCGGCAATCAGCCCCAGCATTTT. Translation gives CASSLIGGNQPQHF.

This clone occurred once. This chain connects TRBV10-3 to TRBJ2-5; tentatively, D is TRBD2 (5 bases). Germline CDR1 ENHRY, CDR2 SYGVKD. Deletions cut 7 bases from V and 7 bases from J, with 13 bases between. The CDR3 extends over 12 amino acids. Here the CDR3 reads CAIKGQEATQYF. CDR3 DNA sequence: TGTGCCATCAAAGGGCAGGAGGCGACCCAGTACTTC.

The genes are TRBV3-1 (or the pseudogene TRBV3-2) and TRBJ1-2, with TRBD1 as a possible D gene (5 bases). The CDR3 covers 14 residues. V was pared by 0 bases and J by 8 bases, with 13 bases between. Germline V gene lookup returns CDR1 LGHDT and CDR2 YNNKEL (reference sequence). The DNA for the CDR3 is TGTGCCAGCAGCCAAGAATCCAGGGTGAAGGGCTACACCTTC. Its protein product is CASSQESRVKGYTF.

The chain couples TRBV6-4 to TRBJ1-1; D remains unclear. The V end lost 0 bases, the J end lost 3 bases, and 8 bases lay between the germline ends. Germline CDR1 MRHNA, CDR2 SNTAGT. The CDR3 totals 14 residues. The CDR3 is CASSDSGFDTEAFF. DNA for the CDR3: TGTGCCAGCAGTGACTCAGGGTTTGACACTGAAGCTTTCTTT.

The chain joins TRBV2 to TRBJ2-1; possibly TRBD1 or TRBD2 for D (5 bases each). V dropped 4 bases and J dropped 4 bases, with 17 bases sitting between them. Looked up from germline, CDR1 is SNHLY and CDR2 is FYNNEI. This CDR3 has 16 amino acids. CDR3 region: CASSGRVLGLYNEQFF. The CDR3, as DNA: TGTGCCAGCAGTGGGCGGGTTCTGGGGCTTTACAATGAGCAGTTCTTC.

This clone has a single count. This chain joins TRBV27 and TRBJ2-6, with 10 bases matching TRBD1. This CDR3 has 18 amino acids. Germline V gives CDR1 MNHEY, CDR2 SMNVEV (reference sequence). Trimming removed 2 bases from V and 1 base from J; junction bases left unmatched: 5. Here the CDR3 DNA reads TGTGCCAGCAGTTTAACGGGACAGGGGTCTTCTGGGGCCAACGTCCTGACTTTC. It encodes CASSLTGQGSSGANVLTF. Based on the CDR3 plus reference TRBV27 and TRBJ2-6, the full variable domain is EAQVTQNPRYLITVTGKKLTVTCSQNMNHEYMSWYRQDPGLGLRQIYYSMNVEVTDKGDVPEGYKVSRKEKRNFPLILESPSPNQTSLYFCASSLTGQGSSGANVLTFGAGSRLTVL.

V usage is TRBV4-3 and J usage is TRBJ2-2; 9 nucleotides agree with TRBD2. Germline V CDR1 and CDR2: LGHNA, YSLEER. The J segment lost 4 bases and the V segment lost 4 bases, leaving 7 bases of the junction unmatched. The CDR3 contains 16 residues. CDR3 sequence reads: CASSPLSSGATGELFF. CDR3 DNA sequence: TGCGCCAGCAGCCCCCTGTCTAGCGGGGCCACCGGGGAGCTGTTTTTT.

J is TRBJ2-7 and V is TRBV2; D perhaps matches TRBD1 (6 bases). This CDR3 contains 13 residues. Germline assignment: CDR1 SNHLY and CDR2 FYNNEI. The V gene lost 7 bases and the J gene lost 7 bases, with 17 bases spanning the gap. The CDR3 DNA follows: TGTGCCAGCATCGAGCAGGGGCGAGGGGAGCAGTACTTC. Translation: CASIEQGRGEQYF.

The chain has TRBV29-1 and TRBJ1-3; D is undetermined. The CDR3 runs 13 residues. The germline CDR1 and CDR2 sequences are SQVTM and ANQGSEA. The V and J ends lost 4 bases and 4 bases respectively, with 11 bases between them. CDR3 coding DNA: TGCAGCGTTGCTCCACCGGGGGGAAACACCATATATTTT. Its translation is CSVAPPGGNTIYF.

The chain joins TRBV19 to TRBJ2-7; D gene ambiguous. Trimming pared 5 bases from V and 3 bases from J, leaving 5 bases between. Germline V CDR1 and CDR2: LNHDA, SQIVND (reference sequence). This CDR3 is 11 amino acids long. The CDR3 is CASSGFYEQYF. CDR3 bases: TGTGCCAGTAGTGGCTTCTACGAGCAGTACTTC.

The rearrangement uses TRBV6-5 and TRBJ1-5; D might be TRBD1 (5 bases). Trimming removed 6 bases from V and 4 bases from J, with 16 bases in between. Germline loops: CDR1 MNHEY, CDR2 SVGAGI. This CDR3 has 15 residues. The CDR3 is CASSTGALGNQPQHF. The CDR3 bases are TGTGCCAGCAGCACCGGGGCCTTAGGGAATCAGCCCCAGCATTTT.

V and J are TRBV4-1 and TRBJ2-4; a weak D match, TRBD1 (6 bases). V was trimmed by 3 bases and J by 0 bases, leaving 9 bases between them. Germline V CDR1 and CDR2: MGHRA, YSYEKL. This CDR3 contains 15 residues. The CDR3 DNA reads as TGCGCCAGCAGCCACGGGACAATAGCCAAAAACATTCAGTACTTC. Translation gives CASSHGTIAKNIQYF.